Listed below are T cell receptor beta chains from one sample, sequenced in a study of blood T cell repertoires in COVID-19. Method: immunoSEQ multiplex PCR; TCRdb's copy keeps in-frame clones and lacks some. Of 250,000 to 350,000 clones listed, roughly 88% are singletons. The source material was peripheral blood. The receptors stem from a human donor with COVID-19, enrolled during active disease. The donor label of this sample is uncertain. Both conserved end residues are part of each CDR3. Each record gives: D gene, V gene, J gene, clone size, CDR3 protein, CDR3 DNA. A D gene is named only where the DNA matches it firmly. Expanded clones are given a class, and other clones once, few, many or no size at all.

d_gene: .; v_gene: TRBV5-1; j_gene: TRBJ1-1; abundance: .; CDR3aa: CASRDGQANTEAFF; CDR3nt: TGCGCCAGCAGGGACGGACAAGCGAACACTGAAGCTTTCTTT
d_gene: TRBD1; v_gene: TRBV7-6; j_gene: TRBJ1-3; abundance: .; CDR3aa: CASSHPGQGVNTIYF; CDR3nt: TGTGCCAGCAGCCACCCGGGACAGGGGGTAAACACCATATATTTT
d_gene: TRBD1; v_gene: TRBV6-4; j_gene: TRBJ2-5; abundance: once; CDR3aa: CASSPNFGQGAETQYF; CDR3nt: TGTGCCAGCAGCCCTAACTTCGGACAGGGGGCGGAGACCCAGTACTTC
d_gene: TRBD1; v_gene: TRBV2; j_gene: TRBJ2-2; abundance: .; CDR3aa: CASRGQALGGELFF; CDR3nt: TGTGCCAGCAGAGGACAGGCCCTCGGCGGGGAGCTGTTTTTT
d_gene: TRBD1; v_gene: TRBV5-6; j_gene: TRBJ1-6; abundance: .; CDR3aa: CASSLGVEGARSPLHF; CDR3nt: TGTGCCAGCAGCTTGGGGGTCGAGGGGGCTAGGTCACCCCTCCACTTT
d_gene: .; v_gene: TRBV7-3; j_gene: TRBJ2-6; abundance: .; CDR3aa: CASSLDGGVSGANVLTF; CDR3nt: TGTGCCAGCAGCTTAGATGGAGGCGTATCTGGGGCCAACGTCCTGACTTTC
d_gene: .; v_gene: TRBV30; j_gene: TRBJ2-7; abundance: .; CDR3aa: CAWTPLPGLYEQYF; CDR3nt: TGTGCCTGGACTCCCCTTCCGGGATTGTACGAGCAGTACTTC
d_gene: .; v_gene: TRBV4-1; j_gene: TRBJ1-2; abundance: .; CDR3aa: CASSQDISTADGGYTF; CDR3nt: TGCGCCAGCAGCCAAGATATCTCAACAGCCGATGGAGGCTACACCTTC
d_gene: TRBD1; v_gene: TRBV11-3; j_gene: TRBJ2-1; abundance: few; CDR3aa: CASSRLSGQGNEQFF; CDR3nt: TGTGCCAGCAGCCGCCTTTCCGGACAGGGCAATGAGCAGTTCTTC
d_gene: .; v_gene: TRBV18; j_gene: TRBJ2-3; abundance: .; CDR3aa: CASSPLASTDTQYF; CDR3nt: TGTGCCAGCTCACCACTAGCGAGCACAGATACGCAGTATTTT
d_gene: .; v_gene: TRBV18; j_gene: TRBJ1-1; abundance: .; CDR3aa: CASSPQGEAFF; CDR3nt: TGTGCCAGCTCACCCCAGGGTGAAGCTTTCTTT
d_gene: TRBD2; v_gene: TRBV10-3; j_gene: TRBJ2-3; abundance: .; CDR3aa: CAIKAGAPDTQYF; CDR3nt: TGTGCCATCAAGGCGGGAGCCCCAGATACGCAGTATTTT
d_gene: .; v_gene: TRBV18; j_gene: TRBJ1-1; abundance: .; CDR3aa: CASSPRTENTEAFF; CDR3nt: TGTGCCAGCTCACCGAGGACAGAAAACACTGAAGCTTTCTTT
d_gene: TRBD1; v_gene: TRBV28; j_gene: TRBJ1-5; abundance: .; CDR3aa: CASRRTGTGNQPQHF; CDR3nt: TGTGCCAGCAGACGAACCGGGACAGGAAATCAGCCCCAGCATTTT
d_gene: TRBD1; v_gene: TRBV3-1/TRBV3-2; j_gene: TRBJ1-4; abundance: .; CDR3aa: CASSQRTGFNEKLFF; CDR3nt: TGTGCCAGCAGCCAAAGGACAGGTTTTAATGAAAAACTGTTTTTT
d_gene: .; v_gene: TRBV29-1; j_gene: TRBJ2-3; abundance: .; CDR3aa: CSAEGQGTDTQYF; CDR3nt: TGCAGCGCTGAAGGGCAGGGGACAGATACGCAGTATTTT
d_gene: TRBD1; v_gene: TRBV19; j_gene: TRBJ1-1; abundance: .; CDR3aa: CASTLDRDTEAFF; CDR3nt: TGTGCCAGTACCCTGGACAGGGACACTGAAGCTTTCTTT
d_gene: .; v_gene: TRBV7-2; j_gene: TRBJ1-6; abundance: .; CDR3aa: CASSLAAGSYNSPLHF; CDR3nt: TGTGCCAGCAGCTTAGCGGCGGGGTCCTATAATTCACCCCTCCACTTT
d_gene: .; v_gene: TRBV9; j_gene: TRBJ1-3; abundance: .; CDR3aa: CASSGGEGVGNTIYF; CDR3nt: TGTGCCAGCAGCGGAGGCGAGGGGGTGGGAAACACCATATATTTT
d_gene: .; v_gene: TRBV5-1; j_gene: TRBJ2-1; abundance: .; CDR3aa: CASSQERSYNEQFF; CDR3nt: TGCGCCAGCAGTCAGGAGCGGTCCTACAATGAGCAGTTCTTC
d_gene: TRBD1; v_gene: TRBV14; j_gene: TRBJ2-5; abundance: .; CDR3aa: CASSRDRGYETQYF; CDR3nt: TGTGCCAGCAGCCGGGACAGGGGGTACGAGACCCAGTACTTC
d_gene: TRBD1; v_gene: TRBV15; j_gene: TRBJ1-5; abundance: few; CDR3aa: CATSADRGQYQPQHF; CDR3nt: TGTGCCACCAGCGCCGACAGGGGGCAATATCAGCCCCAGCATTTT
d_gene: .; v_gene: TRBV11-2; j_gene: TRBJ1-4; abundance: .; CDR3aa: CASSGFSNEKLFF; CDR3nt: TGTGCCAGCAGCGGATTTAGCAATGAAAAACTGTTTTTT
d_gene: .; v_gene: TRBV5-1; j_gene: TRBJ2-3; abundance: once; CDR3aa: CASSLDGHASDTQYF; CDR3nt: TGCGCCAGCAGCTTGGACGGACATGCATCGGATACGCAGTATTTT
d_gene: .; v_gene: TRBV20-1; j_gene: TRBJ2-1; abundance: once; CDR3aa: CSASVGLLYNEQFF; CDR3nt: TGCAGTGCTAGTGTTGGACTACTATACAATGAGCAGTTCTTC